Included here is one T cell receptor beta chain sequence, with context. Authors' processing steps: By means of reference gene primer amplification, nucleated cell counts were estimated. Profiled with immunoSEQ multiplex PCR; TCRdb holds only in-frame clones, not every one. V and J calls and clone size are given by that table; D and trimming were obtained from the DNA. Found here are just over 300,000 clones, approximately 86% of them singletons; the top ten hold 8.5% to 10%. This entry is derived from a study of blood T cell repertoires in COVID-19. On the study more broadly: Collection of acute and convalescent COVID-19 samples took place in the United States, Italy and Spain.

Everyone who took part was about 18 to 89 years old, and they came from 20 to 25 US areas. Recovered status in Cohort 3 required two negative PCRs, clearance, or symptom resolution. Source material: PBMCs or T cells enriched from blood (not recorded which). The TCR sequence derives from a woman aged 18-35 years who had recovered from COVID-19.

For the CDR3, the DNA is TGTGCCAGCAGCGTACTCCTAGCGGACTACAATGAGCAGTTCTTC. Protein: CASSVLLADYNEQFF. V usage is TRBV9 and J usage is TRBJ2-1, with 7 bases aligning to TRBD2. In germline, CDR1 is SGDLS, CDR2 YYNGEE. The ends lost 1 base at V and 3 bases at J; junction bases unmatched: 4. The CDR3 contains 15 residues.